Listed below are T cell receptor beta chains from one sample, sequenced in a study of blood T cell repertoires in COVID-19. Sequencing used immunoSEQ multiplex PCR; TCRdb keeps in-frame clones, though not all of them. The profile shows some 150,000 clones, around 83% of them singletons. Sample: peripheral blood. The receptors were sampled from a woman aged 55-69 years with COVID-19, enrolled during active disease. CDR3s include the opening cysteine and the closing phenylalanine or tryptophan. Each record gives: D gene, V gene, CDR3 length, J gene, clone size, CDR3 protein, CDR3 DNA. D genes are given only for firm matches. The size entry is marked missing in some rows and otherwise reads once, few, many or a size class.

>NA|TRBV5-1|15|TRBJ1-1|NA
CASSIQGPTNTEAFF
TGCGCCAGCAGCATACAGGGTCCTACGAACACTGAAGCTTTCTTT
>TRBD1|TRBV18|15|TRBJ1-1|NA
CASSGDRDGNSEAFF
TGTGCCAGCTCGGGCGACAGGGACGGGAATTCTGAAGCTTTCTTT
>TRBD2|TRBV6-2/TRBV6-3|15|TRBJ2-1|NA
CASSQMVAGRNEQFF
TGTGCCAGCAGTCAAATGGTAGCGGGACGCAATGAGCAGTTCTTC
>NA|TRBV11-3|14|TRBJ2-2|NA
CASSPGPNTGELFF
TGTGCCAGCAGCCCTGGGCCCAACACCGGGGAGCTGTTTTTT
>TRBD1|TRBV6-5|14|TRBJ1-4|hyperexpanded
CASRSGGADEKLFF
TGTGCCAGCAGGTCAGGGGGCGCAGATGAAAAACTGTTTTTT
>NA|TRBV5-5|13|TRBJ1-5|many
CASGLEDHQPQHF
TGTGCCAGCGGCCTAGAGGATCATCAGCCCCAGCATTTT
>TRBD2|TRBV7-3|15|TRBJ2-1|NA
CASSLLAGGPNEQFF
TGTGCCAGCAGCTTACTAGCGGGAGGGCCAAATGAGCAGTTCTTC
>NA|TRBV19|15|TRBJ1-5|NA
CASRTGTISNQPQHF
TGTGCCAGTAGGACCGGGACAATTAGCAATCAGCCCCAGCATTTT
>TRBD1|TRBV7-6|17|TRBJ1-1|NA
CASSSRTGVAVGTEAFF
TGTGCCAGCAGCTCTAGGACAGGGGTAGCGGTGGGCACTGAAGCTTTCTTT
>NA|TRBV6-5|13|TRBJ1-2|NA
CASSYWQGNGYTF
TGTGCCAGCAGTTACTGGCAGGGGAATGGCTACACCTTC
>NA|TRBV11-2|14|TRBJ1-1|NA
CASSTPLRAAEAFF
TGTGCCAGCAGCACCCCCCTGCGGGCTGCTGAAGCTTTCTTT
>NA|TRBV21-1|17|TRBJ2-2|NA
CASSKMRQGIYTGELFF
TGTGCCAGCAGCAAAATGAGGCAGGGGATCTACACCGGGGAGCTGTTTTTT
>NA|TRBV9|15|TRBJ2-3|NA
CASSVAGRGTDTQYF
TGTGCCAGCAGCGTAGCGGGGAGAGGCACAGATACGCAGTATTTT
>TRBD1|TRBV6-5|14|TRBJ1-4|NA
CASSWTGRNEKLFF
TGTGCCAGCAGTTGGACAGGCCGTAATGAAAAACTGTTTTTT
>TRBD1|TRBV5-1|15|TRBJ1-1|few
CASSTDRGRSTEAFF
TGCGCCAGCAGCACAGACAGGGGACGGTCCACTGAAGCTTTCTTT
>NA|TRBV25-1|13|TRBJ1-6|NA
CASSEIGGSPLHF
TGTGCCAGCAGTGAAATAGGAGGTTCACCCCTCCACTTT
>TRBD2|TRBV18|16|TRBJ2-1|once
CASSPGNSGAYNEQFF
TGTGCCAGCTCACCAGGAAATAGCGGGGCCTACAATGAGCAGTTCTTC
>NA|TRBV11-1|15|TRBJ2-3|once
CASSPIQQGTDTQYF
TGTGCCAGCAGCCCCATCCAACAAGGCACAGATACGCAGTATTTT
>TRBD1|TRBV11-2|16|TRBJ1-2|few
CASSPRQGRTNYGYTF
TGTGCCAGCAGCCCTAGACAGGGGCGCACTAACTATGGCTACACCTTC
>TRBD1|TRBV9|19|TRBJ1-2|NA
CASTRSGVEGTGVAGGYTF
TGTGCCAGCACCCGTAGCGGTGTTGAGGGGACAGGGGTCGCAGGGGGCTACACCTTC
>NA|TRBV6-2/TRBV6-3|13|TRBJ1-1|NA
CASSYNTGSKAFF
TGTGCCAGCAGTTATAATACAGGGAGTAAAGCTTTCTTT
>NA|TRBV20-1|13|TRBJ2-3|NA
CSASGRVPDTQYF
TGCAGTGCTAGTGGGCGGGTGCCAGATACGCAGTATTTT
>NA|TRBV12-5|16|TRBJ2-6|once
CASGLVLGSGANVLTF
TGTGCTAGTGGTTTGGTACTAGGCTCTGGGGCCAACGTCCTGACTTTC
>NA|TRBV7-6|15|TRBJ2-5|NA
CASSLLRTDQETQYF
TGTGCCAGCAGCTTATTGCGGACAGACCAAGAGACCCAGTACTTC
>TRBD1|TRBV12-5|14|TRBJ1-4|NA
CASGPGQGGEKLFF
TGTGCTAGTGGCCCGGGACAGGGAGGTGAAAAACTGTTTTTT
>NA|TRBV3-1/TRBV3-2|12|TRBJ1-4|NA
CASSYPNEKLFF
TGTGCCAGCAGCTATCCTAATGAAAAACTGTTTTTT
>TRBD1|TRBV11-2|16|TRBJ2-7|NA
CASSLVPGQGPYEQYF
TGTGCCAGCAGCTTAGTTCCGGGACAGGGCCCCTACGAGCAGTACTTC
>TRBD1|TRBV7-2|14|TRBJ1-6|NA
CASSGQGRNSPLHF
TGTGCCAGCAGCGGACAGGGAAGGAACTCACCCCTCCACTTT
>TRBD1|TRBV27|15|TRBJ1-6|NA
CASSLGTGGNSPLHF
TGTGCCAGCAGTTTAGGGACAGGGGGGAATTCACCCCTCCACTTT
>NA|TRBV6-5|14|TRBJ2-5|NA
CASSSGGGVETQYF
TGTGCCAGCAGCTCGGGGGGCGGGGTGGAGACCCAGTACTTC
>TRBD2|TRBV18|19|TRBJ2-3|NA
CASSPGGRTSGGISDTQYF
TGTGCCAGCTCACCAGGCGGGAGAACTAGCGGGGGGATTTCAGATACGCAGTATTTT
>NA|TRBV6-5|14|TRBJ1-2|NA
CASSYGGSSYGYTF
TGTGCCAGCAGTTACGGGGGGTCCTCCTATGGCTACACCTTC
>NA|TRBV2|15|TRBJ1-2|NA
CASSEIRESGYGYTF
TGTGCCAGCAGTGAAATTAGGGAGAGTGGCTATGGCTACACCTTC
>TRBD1|TRBV7-6|17|TRBJ2-1|few
CASSLASGTGFYNEQFF
TGTGCCAGCAGCTTAGCTTCCGGGACAGGGTTTTACAATGAGCAGTTCTTC
>TRBD2|TRBV29-1|14|TRBJ2-4|NA
CSVDPGGAKNIQYF
TGCAGCGTTGACCCGGGGGGGGCCAAAAACATTCAGTACTTC
>TRBD2|TRBV9|15|TRBJ2-1|NA
CASSSFGGEYNEQFF
TGTGCCAGCAGCTCATTCGGGGGGGAATACAATGAGCAGTTCTTC
>TRBD1|TRBV18|15|TRBJ1-3|NA
CASSHDRGPGNTIYF
TGTGCCAGCTCACACGACAGGGGCCCTGGAAACACCATATATTTT
>TRBD2|TRBV7-6|18|TRBJ2-2|NA
CASSLDGRAVRDTGELFF
TGTGCCAGCAGCTTAGACGGGAGGGCCGTCAGGGACACCGGGGAGCTGTTTTTT
>TRBD1|TRBV5-1|15|TRBJ1-1|NA
CASSAWDRGNTEAFF
TGCGCCAGCAGCGCATGGGACAGGGGGAACACTGAAGCTTTCTTT
>TRBD1|TRBV29-1|15|TRBJ1-4|NA
CSAQERTGEWEKLFF
TGCAGCGCCCAAGAACGGACAGGGGAGTGGGAAAAACTGTTTTTT
>NA|TRBV4-2|13|TRBJ2-5|NA
CASSPLIQETQYF
TGTGCCAGCAGCCCTCTAATCCAAGAGACCCAGTACTTC
>TRBD1|TRBV2|16|TRBJ1-6|few
CASRPDIWDSNSPLHF
TGTGCCAGCAGGCCAGACATTTGGGACAGTAATTCACCCCTCCACTTT
>TRBD1|TRBV4-1|14|TRBJ1-2|once
CASSQVQGNYGYTF
TGCGCCAGCAGCCAAGTACAGGGGAACTATGGCTACACCTTC
>NA|TRBV7-2|14|TRBJ1-2|NA
CASTAGQHDYGYTF
TGTGCCAGCACCGCGGGGCAACATGACTATGGCTACACCTTC
>TRBD1|TRBV4-1|16|TRBJ2-3|NA
CASSLPGTGVADTQYF
TGCGCCAGCAGTCTACCCGGGACAGGGGTCGCAGATACGCAGTATTTT
>NA|TRBV7-2|13|TRBJ2-1|NA
CASSLGWGLEQFF
TGTGCCAGCAGCTTGGGGTGGGGGCTCGAGCAGTTCTTC
>TRBD2|TRBV10-1|17|TRBJ2-2|once
CASRPGTSGVNTGELFF
TGCGCCAGCAGACCGGGGACTAGCGGAGTTAACACCGGGGAGCTGTTTTTT
>NA|TRBV25-1|13|TRBJ2-1|NA
CASSDRRGNEQFF
TGTGCCAGCAGTGACCGGAGGGGCAATGAGCAGTTCTTC
>NA|TRBV2|14|TRBJ1-1|NA
CASSVTRENTEAFF
TGTGCCAGCAGTGTCACCAGGGAGAACACTGAAGCTTTCTTT
>TRBD1|TRBV5-1|15|TRBJ1-2|NA
CASSLAQGAHYGYTF
TGCGCCAGCAGCTTGGCACAGGGGGCACATTATGGCTACACCTTC
>TRBD1|TRBV27|14|TRBJ2-5|few
CASSSRGRGETQYF
TGTGCCAGCAGTAGCAGGGGGCGGGGAGAGACCCAGTACTTC
>NA|TRBV9|16|TRBJ2-3|NA
CASSVGASASTDTQYF
TGTGCCAGCAGCGTAGGTGCTAGCGCTAGCACAGATACGCAGTATTTT
>NA|TRBV10-3|14|TRBJ2-2|NA
CAISSRSNTGELFF
TGTGCCATCAGTTCCAGATCGAACACCGGGGAGCTGTTTTTT
>NA|TRBV19|15|TRBJ1-5|NA
CASSARQDSNQPQHF
TGTGCCAGTAGTGCCCGACAGGATAGCAATCAGCCCCAGCATTTT
>NA|TRBV7-9|16|TRBJ1-1|few
CASSSTGQLMNTEAFF
TGTGCCAGCAGCTCTACTGGACAGCTTATGAACACTGAAGCTTTCTTT